This T cell receptor beta chain emerged from a study of CD8+CD57+ T cells in acquired aplastic anemia. Background on the study: Sorted cells (CD4+ and CD8+) yielded DNA amounts that averaged approximately 3.1 ug.

Genomic DNA provided the template from which TCR beta VDJ and CDR3 profiles were obtained. TCRdb re-analysed the reads in MiXCR, keeping a single row per CDR3 protein. This table holds just over 400,000 distinct CDR3 sequences, just under 70% found once. Trimming removed 5 bases from V and 5 bases from J, with 16 bases in between. CDR1 and CDR2 from the germline V gene are SEHNR and FQNEAQ (reference sequence). CDR3 length equals 14 residues. Sequenced: sorted CD4+, CD8+, or CD8+CD57+ T cells (not recorded which) from PBMCs. J is TRBJ2-7 and V is TRBV7-9, with D perhaps matching TRBD1 (6 bases). The TCR comes from a human donor in good health, serving as a control. CDR3 residues: CASSQDRTEHEQYF. CDR3 DNA sequence: TGTGCCAGCAGCCAAGACAGGACTGAACACGAGCAGTACTTC.